This T cell receptor beta chain was observed in a study of cytomegalovirus exposure and HLA in healthy donors. On the study more broadly: Early release data held 85 million to 95 million unique TCRs from HLA-typed donors. Study conclusions and caveats: Among TCR beta chains of equal frequency, HLA-associated ones were more clonally expanded in a later analysis.

PCR was performed using 60 Vbeta and 13 Jbeta primers. Assay used: immunoSEQ multiplex PCR; TCRdb lists only in-frame clones, some missing. The sample comprises 90,000 to 130,000 clones, approximately 70% of which are singletons, and 0.87% rests with the top ten. The germline gives CDR1 MNHEY, CDR2 SMNVEV (reference sequence). CDR3 length: 13 amino acids. Trimming took 5 bases from V and 3 from J, leaving 9 bases between them. As for this clone: Its antigen is still unknown.

The source material was PBMCs. The clonotype comes from a woman aged 25-40 years in good health and CMV-seronegative. V and J are TRBV27 and TRBJ2-3; D remains unclear. The CDR3 is CASSPDETDTQYF. CDR3 bases: TGTGCCAGCAGTCCCGATGAGACAGATACGCAGTATTTT.